These 8 T cell receptor beta chains originate from one sample sequenced in a study of blood T cell repertoires in COVID-19. Clones were read by immunoSEQ multiplex PCR, and TCRdb kept only the in-frame ones, dropping some. The table includes approximately 110,000 clones, 70% to 90% detected once. The sample consisted of peripheral blood. The receptors derive from a woman aged 70-85 years who had recovered from COVID-19.

The V call is TRBV19, the J call TRBJ1-5; tentatively, D is TRBD1 (5 bases). V lost 4 bases to trimming and J lost 2 bases, with 12 bases between them. The CDR3 loop spans 15 amino acids. Germline CDR1 and CDR2: LNHDA and SQIVND (reference sequence). The CDR3, as DNA: TGTGCCAGTAGTAAGGGAGGGGTCGGCAATCAGCCCCAGCATTTT. Protein sequence: CASSKGGVGNQPQHF. Filled out from reference TRBV19 and TRBJ1-5, the complete variable domain reads DGGITQSPKYLFRKEGQNVTLSCEQNLNHDAMYWYRQDPGQGLRLIYYSQIVNDFQKGDIAEGYSVSREKKESFPLTVTSAQKNPTAFYLCASSKGGVGNQPQHFGDGTRLSIL.

This clone was counted only a few times. The chain couples TRBV9 to TRBJ1-5, with D perhaps TRBD1 (5 bases). With 3 bases removed from V and 6 bases from J, the gap between germline ends came to 13 bases. The CDR3 consists of 14 residues. The germline CDR1 and CDR2 sequences are SGDLS and YYNGEE. This CDR3 reads CASSAGVGGQPQHF. The CDR3, as DNA: TGTGCCAGCAGCGCCGGGGTGGGGGGTCAGCCCCAGCATTTT.

The chain has TRBV11-2 and TRBJ2-1; D is unresolved. There are 15 residues in the CDR3. The germline gives CDR1 SGHAT, CDR2 FQNNGV. V was shortened by 0 bases and J by 4 bases, with 10 bases between the two germline ends. CDR3 DNA: TGTGCCAGCAGCTTAGATCTGTTCTTGTACAATGAGCAGTTCTTC. The encoded protein is CASSLDLFLYNEQFF.

CDR3 loop: CATRHTGGTNEKLFF. The CDR3 coding sequence is TGTGCCACCCGACACACAGGGGGTACTAATGAAAAACTGTTTTTT. The chain employs TRBV3-1 (or the pseudogene TRBV3-2) and TRBJ1-4; 8 positions match TRBD1. Germline CDR1 LGHDT, CDR2 YNNKEL (reference sequence). The ends lost 10 bases at V and 2 bases at J; junction bases unmatched: 9. The CDR3 totals 15 residues.

The chain joins TRBV5-4 to TRBJ2-7; D might be TRBD1 (5 bases). CDR3 length equals 14 residues. Germline CDR1 SGHNT, CDR2 YYREEE (reference sequence). Trimming pared 2 bases from V and 3 bases from J, leaving 12 bases between. The CDR3 here is CASSFSGHIYEQYF. In DNA, the CDR3 is TGTGCCAGCAGCTTTTCCGGACACATCTACGAGCAGTACTTC.

The rearrangement links TRBV5-6 to TRBJ2-3, with D maybe TRBD2 (6 bases). Germline values: CDR1 SGHDT, CDR2 YYEEEE. CDR3 length: 13 amino acids. Trimming pared 4 bases from V and 4 bases from J, leaving 10 bases between. The CDR3 is CASSRGTADTQYF. Written as DNA, the CDR3 is TGTGCCAGCAGCCGGGGGACGGCAGATACGCAGTATTTT.

The gene calls are TRBV11-2 and TRBJ1-4, with 7 bases that match TRBD1. Germline CDR1 reads SGHAT; CDR2 reads FQNNGV. The ends lost 1 base at V and 6 bases at J; junction bases unmatched: 2. The CDR3 spans 14 residues. CDR3 amino acids: CASSLGQGDEKLFF. The CDR3 nucleotides are TGTGCCAGCAGCTTAGGCCAGGGGGATGAAAAACTGTTTTTT.

V and J are TRBV11-2 and TRBJ1-3, with 7 bases aligning to TRBD1. CDR1 is SGHAT, CDR2 FQNNGV, per germline. The ends lost 2 bases at V and 0 bases at J; junction bases unmatched: 4. The CDR3 is 16 amino acids. The CDR3 DNA sequence: TGTGCCAGCAGCTTACAGGGGGTAGGCTCTGGAAACACCATATATTTT. It codes for CASSLQGVGSGNTIYF. Supplemented by reference TRBV11-2 and TRBJ1-3, the full variable domain reads EAGVAQSPRYKIIEKRQSVAFWCNPISGHATLYWYQQILGQGPKLLIQFQNNGVVDDSQLPKDRFSAERLKGVDSTLKIQPAKLEDSAVYLCASSLQGVGSGNTIYFGEGSWLTVV.